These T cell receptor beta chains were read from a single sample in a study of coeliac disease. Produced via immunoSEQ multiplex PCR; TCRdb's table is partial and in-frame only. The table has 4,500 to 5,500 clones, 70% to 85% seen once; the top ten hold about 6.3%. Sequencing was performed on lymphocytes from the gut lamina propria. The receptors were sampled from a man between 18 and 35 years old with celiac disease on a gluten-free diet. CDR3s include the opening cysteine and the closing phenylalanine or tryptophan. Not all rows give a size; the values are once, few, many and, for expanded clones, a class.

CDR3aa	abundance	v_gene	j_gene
CASIFGKLFF	few	TRBV6-4	TRBJ1-4
CASSVWGGGNAETQYF	-	TRBV9	TRBJ2-5
CASTPAGQGNTEAFF	-	TRBV7-9	TRBJ1-1
CASSPWDRDTQYF	-	TRBV5-6	TRBJ2-3
CASSIGQGTNEKLFF	-	TRBV7-9	TRBJ1-4
CASSLTGITEAFF	-	TRBV5-4	TRBJ1-1
CASSYSQGTQYF	-	TRBV6-5	TRBJ2-3
CASRTTKRQAYTDTQYF	once	TRBV5-6	TRBJ2-3
CSANYRGEAFF	few	TRBV20-1	TRBJ1-1
CASSFMTGPTEAFF	-	TRBV7-2	TRBJ1-1
CASSMRNTNEKLFF	-	TRBV28	TRBJ1-4
CASSWGSLSYEQYF	-	TRBV27	TRBJ2-7
CSVEGRIGVTGELFF	-	TRBV29-1	TRBJ2-2
CASSLGAYEQYF	-	TRBV5-4	TRBJ2-7
CSVEGGPYGYTF	few	TRBV29-1	TRBJ1-2
CASSLHGQGAGELFF	-	TRBV7-2	TRBJ2-2
CASSSLSSYEQYF	-	TRBV28	TRBJ2-7
CASSQPGQGGGEQYF	few	TRBV4-1	TRBJ2-7
CASSLDPRAYNEQFF	-	TRBV5-5	TRBJ2-1
CASSRVTDSYNSPLHF	-	TRBV18	TRBJ1-6
CASSQGPVRYEQYF	-	TRBV4-1	TRBJ2-7
CASSRTSGGVYQETQYF	-	TRBV9	TRBJ2-5
CASSFRGQGQNIQYF	-	TRBV28	TRBJ2-4
CASSFGDKLFF	-	TRBV7-2	TRBJ1-4
CAIREEELVAFF	once	TRBV10-3	TRBJ1-1
CASSRTGGFNSPLHF	-	TRBV18	TRBJ1-6
CSVVWGGAYGYTF	-	TRBV29-1	TRBJ1-2
CASSAQGTSNTEAFF	few	TRBV5-1	TRBJ1-1
CASSVGGQGVYEQYF	-	TRBV9	TRBJ2-7
CASSQVPGTIRAGELFF	-	TRBV4-2	TRBJ2-2
CASSLNQFQPQHF	-	TRBV5-6	TRBJ1-5
CASSSGGPYNEQFF	-	TRBV27	TRBJ2-1
CASSYSGGTSSYEQYF	few	TRBV6-5	TRBJ2-7
CASSRSSGGSRTQYF	-	TRBV7-2	TRBJ2-5
CASSYSETHLTGELFF	-	TRBV6-6	TRBJ2-2
CASSMDRESEQFF	few	TRBV2	TRBJ2-1
CASSVAGQSYNEQFF	-	TRBV9	TRBJ2-1
CASSRGREQYF	-	TRBV5-1	TRBJ2-7
CASSFATGAPNTEAFF	-	TRBV5-1	TRBJ1-1
CASTRQGSFYGELFF	-	TRBV19	TRBJ2-2
CASSSQGTQYF	-	TRBV13	TRBJ2-3
CAWSGGHDGSPLHF	-	TRBV30	TRBJ1-6
CASRRGAGTNTEAFF	-	TRBV7-6	TRBJ1-1
CASSRPGEKLFF	-	TRBV7-2	TRBJ1-4
CASSPTYSKNSPLHF	once	TRBV18	TRBJ1-6
CAISLGLIHIPITDTQYF	-	TRBV10-3	TRBJ2-3
CASSQAWSTEAFF	once	TRBV4-3	TRBJ1-1
CASSQEFGGGNTIYF	few	TRBV14	TRBJ1-3
CATSRGGQGSNYGYTF	-	TRBV15	TRBJ1-2
CASSLGDATNEKLFF	-	TRBV7-9	TRBJ1-4
CASSEQRLDTQYF	-	TRBV2	TRBJ2-3
CASSERGLGSGGDTDTQYF	-	TRBV10-1	TRBJ2-3
CASGSQVNTEAFF	-	TRBV7-2	TRBJ1-1
CASRTDKDRNTGELFF	-	TRBV7-9	TRBJ2-2
CASTGGRTTSYNEQFF	few	TRBV5-4	TRBJ2-1
CASSLVGENTEAFF	-	TRBV7-9	TRBJ1-1
CASSGAKILYF	few	TRBV19	TRBJ2-3
CASSLLAGGRGETQYF	-	TRBV5-6	TRBJ2-5
CASSNHRDLSTDTQYF	-	TRBV7-9	TRBJ2-3